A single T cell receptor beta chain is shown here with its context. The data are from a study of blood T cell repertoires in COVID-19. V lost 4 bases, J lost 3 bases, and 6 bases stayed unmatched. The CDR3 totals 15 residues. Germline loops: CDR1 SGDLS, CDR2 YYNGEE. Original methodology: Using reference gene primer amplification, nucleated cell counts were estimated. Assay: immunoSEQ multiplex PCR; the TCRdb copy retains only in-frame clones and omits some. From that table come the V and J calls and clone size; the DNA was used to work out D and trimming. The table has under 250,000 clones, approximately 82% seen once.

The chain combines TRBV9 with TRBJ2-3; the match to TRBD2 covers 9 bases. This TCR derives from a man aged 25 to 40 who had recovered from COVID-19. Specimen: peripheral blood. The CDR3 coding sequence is TGTGCCAGCAGCTCACGACTAGCGGAAACAGATACGCAGTATTTT. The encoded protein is CASSSRLAETDTQYF.